This passage covers 28 T cell receptor beta chains from one sample sequenced in a study of spatial heterogeneity in lung cancer. As to time point: sample taken at primary tumor resection. Whole RNA obtained from tumor, nontumor lung or frozen PBMC underwent sequencing without sorting. TCRdb called the 5' RACE reads again in MiXCR, with one record for every CDR3 protein. The sample consists of approximately 39,000 distinct CDR3 sequences, 5.8% of them appearing once. The sequencing used PBMCs, collected at surgery. These receptors all stem from a male donor with early-stage non-small cell lung cancer.

This clonotype was seen ten or more times. V is TRBV30 and J is TRBJ1-2, with 10 bases lining up with TRBD1. Germline CDR1 and CDR2: GTSNPN and SVGIG (reference sequence). The V and J ends lost 2 bases and 3 bases, in that order; junction bases with no gene match: 6. The CDR3 contains 15 residues. The CDR3 sequence is CAWSRTGGLHYGYTF. The CDR3 nucleotides read TGTGCCTGGAGTAGGACAGGGGGTCTTCACTATGGCTACACCTTC.

A note on this clonotype: Being one base from a much bigger clone, this may be a read error. The chain recombines TRBV18 with TRBJ2-7, with 7 positions matching TRBD1. Germline assignment: CDR1 KGHSH and CDR2 LQKENI. The CDR3 is 15 residues long. The J segment lost 3 bases and the V segment lost 3 bases, leaving 8 bases of the junction unmatched. CDR3 sequence reads: CASSPRTGDYYEQYF. The DNA for the CDR3 is TGTGCCAGCTCACCTCGGACAGGTGACTACTACGAGCAGTACTTC.

This clonotype was counted a few times. The chain uses TRBV6-5 and TRBJ2-7; 9 nucleotides agree with TRBD2. Germline loops: CDR1 MNHEY, CDR2 SVGAGI. V lost 0 bases, J lost 2 bases, and 11 bases stayed unmatched. This CDR3 region has 18 residues. The CDR3 reads CASSYSGFSGGTPYEQYF. The CDR3 nucleotides read TGTGCCAGCAGTTACTCGGGATTCAGCGGGGGGACACCCTACGAGCAGTACTTC.

This clonotype was picked up many times. The chain joins TRBV20-1 to TRBJ2-5; D gene ambiguous. CDR1 is DFQATT and CDR2 is SNEGSKA in the germline V gene (reference sequence). The CDR3 extends over 13 amino acids. Between the trimmed V and J ends, which lost 6 bases and 1 base, there was a span of 12 bases. The CDR3 region is CSALSVTQETQYF. The CDR3 DNA reads as TGCAGTGCACTGTCGGTAACCCAAGAGACCCAGTACTTC.

This chain joins TRBV15 and TRBJ2-3, with 7 bases identical to TRBD2. V was clipped by 3 bases and J by 0 bases; unmatched bases: 18. The CDR3 is 20 residues long. CDR1 LNHNV and CDR2 YYDKDF come from the germline V gene (reference sequence). The CDR3 region is CATSRGVRIGGMSSTDTQYF. The CDR3 bases are TGTGCCACCAGCAGGGGCGTCAGGATCGGGGGGATGTCTAGCACAGATACGCAGTATTTT.

This clonotype was counted at least ten times. V is TRBV29-1 and J is TRBJ2-3; D gene ambiguous. The germline V and J ends were trimmed by 1 base and 1 base, with 6 bases remaining between them. The germline V gene encodes CDR1 SQVTM and CDR2 ANQGSEA. The CDR3 totals 13 residues. In nucleotides, the CDR3 is TGCAGCGTTGAAGTTGTGCGCACAGATACGCAGTATTTT. Its translation is CSVEVVRTDTQYF.

Turning to this clonotype: A read error may be the cause here, since a much bigger clone is one base away. The J gene is TRBJ2-5, the V gene TRBV6-5, with 8 nucleotides matching TRBD2. Germline V gives CDR1 MNHEY, CDR2 SVGAGI. The V and J ends lost 6 bases and 0 bases, in that order; junction bases with no gene match: 12. This CDR3 has 17 amino acids. The CDR3 protein is CASRPGTRGDYQETQYF. In nucleotides, the CDR3 is TGTGCCAGCAGGCCCGGGACTAGGGGGGATTACCAAGAGACCCAGTACTTC.

In its sample, this clonotype was seen a few times. The chain carries TRBV12-3 or TRBV12-4 and TRBJ2-7; tentatively, D is TRBD1 or TRBD2 (5 bases each). The CDR3 contains 15 residues. Trimming removed 1 base from V and 2 bases from J, with 12 bases in between. CDR3 sequence reads: CASSLGRRDAYEQYF. The DNA of the CDR3 is TGTGCCAGCAGTTTAGGCCGTAGGGACGCCTACGAGCAGTACTTC.

This clonotype was recorded at least ten times. This chain links TRBV5-4 with TRBJ1-6; TRBD1 matches at 9 bases. CDR1 and CDR2 (germline): SGHNT, YYREEE (reference sequence). This CDR3 spans 16 amino acids. Trimming took 0 bases from V and 7 from J; bases not matched to a gene: 5. The CDR3 here is CASSLGRTGVNSPLHF. CDR3 sequence (DNA): TGTGCCAGCAGCTTGGGAAGGACAGGGGTGAATTCACCCCTCCACTTT.

V usage is TRBV20-1 and J usage is TRBJ2-7; D perhaps matches TRBD1 (5 bases). The CDR3 totals 14 residues. Germline V lookup: CDR1 DFQATT, CDR2 SNEGSKA (reference sequence). The V gene lost 6 bases and the J gene lost 2 bases, with 17 bases spanning the gap. CDR3 region: CSADDNKGTYEQYF. Here the CDR3 DNA reads TGCAGTGCCGATGATAACAAGGGGACCTACGAGCAGTACTTC.

Ten or more counts support this clonotype. The chain couples TRBV5-5 to TRBJ1-2, with 9 bases lining up with TRBD1. Germline lookup yields CDR1 SGHKS and CDR2 YYEKEE (reference sequence). This CDR3 comprises 14 residues. V lost 0 bases, J lost 6 bases, and 3 bases stayed unmatched. CDR3 nucleotide sequence: TGTGCCAGCAGCTTGGAGGGACAGGGTCATGGCTACACCTTC. As protein: CASSLEGQGHGYTF.

This clonotype was recorded many times. The V call is TRBV20-1, the J call TRBJ1-4; 9 bases match TRBD1. V was clipped by 5 bases and J by 8 bases; unmatched bases: 6. The CDR3 length is 13 residues. CDR1 is DFQATT, CDR2 SNEGSKA, per germline (reference sequence). The CDR3 protein is CSASQGAEEKLFF. CDR3 coding DNA: TGCAGTGCTTCACAGGGGGCGGAAGAAAAACTGTTTTTT.

This clonotype was picked up many times. Here the CDR3 DNA reads TGTGCCACCAGCAGACAACCGGCTGGAAACACCATATATTTT. It specifies CATSRQPAGNTIYF. The chain has TRBV15 and TRBJ1-3; D remains ambiguous. Germline V gene lookup returns CDR1 LNHNV and CDR2 YYDKDF (reference sequence). This CDR3 has 14 amino acids. Trimming removed 2 bases at V and 2 bases at J, with 7 bases between.

The chain is built from TRBV2 and TRBJ1-1, with D unclear. The CDR3 runs 11 residues. V was trimmed by 9 bases and J by 7 bases, leaving 12 bases between them. Germline V gene lookup returns CDR1 SNHLY and CDR2 FYNNEI. CDR3 in amino acids: CASQSFGEAFF. CDR3 DNA: TGTGCCAGTCAGAGTTTTGGTGAAGCTTTCTTT.

This clonotype was detected many times. The CDR3: CASSSNKGAGGTGELFF. Here the CDR3 DNA reads TGTGCCAGCAGTTCGAATAAGGGGGCAGGAGGAACCGGGGAGCTGTTTTTT. V usage is TRBV27 and J usage is TRBJ2-2; 7 bases match TRBD1. Trimming cost V 4 bases and J 5 bases; bases outside gene matches: 13. Germline V gives CDR1 MNHEY, CDR2 SMNVEV (reference sequence). The CDR3 consists of 17 residues.

This clonotype was picked up many times. The genes are TRBV20-1 and TRBJ2-3, with D uncertain. The germline V and J ends were trimmed by 2 bases and 0 bases, with 15 bases remaining between them. The CDR3 consists of 16 residues. The germline CDR1 and CDR2 sequences are DFQATT and SNEGSKA (reference sequence). CDR3 in amino acids: CSARTPGTTSTDTQYF. CDR3 bases: TGCAGTGCTAGAACCCCAGGTACTACAAGCACAGATACGCAGTATTTT.

The chain recombines TRBV4-1 with TRBJ1-4, with a weak D call TRBD1 (6 bases). V shed 0 bases and J shed 3 bases, with 8 bases lying between them. The V gene's germline CDR1 is MGHRA and CDR2 YSYEKL. This CDR3 has 15 amino acids. In DNA, the CDR3 is TGCGCCAGCAGCCAAGAAACAGGGCCTAATGAAAAACTGTTTTTT. Its translation is CASSQETGPNEKLFF.

At least ten counts were recorded for this clonotype. This rearrangement joins TRBV28 to TRBJ2-1; D uncertain. From germline, CDR1 is MDHEN and CDR2 SYDVKM. The CDR3 extends over 15 amino acids. V was shortened by 5 bases and J by 0 bases, with 11 bases between the two germline ends. The CDR3 protein is CASSPQPSSYNEQFF. In nucleotides, the CDR3 is TGTGCCAGCAGTCCCCAGCCCAGCTCCTACAATGAGCAGTTCTTC.

This clonotype was recorded many times. The genes are TRBV9 and TRBJ1-1; D is undetermined. This CDR3 contains 13 residues. V was pared by 4 bases and J by 0 bases, with 7 bases between. Germline V gene lookup returns CDR1 SGDLS and CDR2 YYNGEE. CDR3 DNA sequence: TGTGCCAGCAGCTCCGGGCTGAACACTGAAGCTTTCTTT. It is translated as CASSSGLNTEAFF.

Comments on this clonotype: The junction and the germline gene differ at one end; a read error may be behind it. The chain combines TRBV7-2 with TRBJ1-1; 9 bases line up with TRBD1. The CDR3 is 15 amino acids. The germline gives CDR1 SGHTA, CDR2 FQGNSA. CDR3 coding DNA: TGTGTCAGCAGCTCGTGGACAGGGGAGAACACTGAAGCTTTCTTT. Translation: CVSSSWTGENTEAFF.

This clonotype was seen many times. The rearrangement uses TRBV19 and TRBJ1-5; 7 nucleotides agree with TRBD1. Germline V CDR1 and CDR2: LNHDA, SQIVND (reference sequence). CDR3 length: 19 amino acids. Trimming cost V 10 bases and J 2 bases; bases outside gene matches: 23. CDR3 DNA sequence: TGTGCCACTAACCCAAAGGGACAGTCAGGGGTGGGGGGCAATCAGCCCCAGCATTTT. This encodes CATNPKGQSGVGGNQPQHF. Full variable domain (outside the CDR3, taken from reference TRBV19 and TRBJ1-5): DGGITQSPKYLFRKEGQNVTLSCEQNLNHDAMYWYRQDPGQGLRLIYYSQIVNDFQKGDIAEGYSVSREKKESFPLTVTSAQKNPTAFYLCATNPKGQSGVGGNQPQHFGDGTRLSIL.

J is TRBJ2-3 and V is TRBV5-1; D perhaps matches TRBD1 (5 bases). Germline V gene sequence: CDR1 SGHRS, CDR2 YFSETQ. The CDR3 extends over 15 amino acids. The V end was cut by 0 bases, the J end by 1 base, with 9 bases between. CDR3 nucleotide sequence: TGCGCCAGCAGCTTGGCCCTAGGGGGCACAGATACGCAGTATTTT. Amino acids: CASSLALGGTDTQYF.

In this sample, this clonotype turned up many times. The chain links TRBV29-1 to TRBJ1-2, with a weak D call TRBD1 (5 bases). The CDR3 has 11 amino acids. V gave up 5 bases and J gave up 6 bases, with 10 bases separating them. Germline V lookup: CDR1 SQVTM, CDR2 ANQGSEA. CDR3 coding DNA: TGCAGCGTTTGGGGGAGCGATGGCTACACCTTC. This translates into CSVWGSDGYTF.

This clonotype was seen at least ten times. V is TRBV6-2 or TRBV6-3 and J is TRBJ2-5; tentatively, D is TRBD2 (6 bases). The V end lost 6 bases, the J end lost 1 base, and 18 bases lay between the germline ends. The germline gives CDR1 MNHEY, CDR2 SVGEGT. This CDR3 contains 16 residues. For the CDR3, the DNA is TGTGCCAGCAGCCGCCGGGGTAGCGGAGGCCAAGAGACCCAGTACTTC. Translation: CASSRRGSGGQETQYF.

On this clonotype: A read error may account for a junction end that differs from germline. The gene calls are TRBV13 and TRBJ2-1, with D unclear. Germline loops: CDR1 PRHDT, CDR2 FYEKMQ (reference sequence). The CDR3 consists of 15 residues. The CDR3 reads CATSLDPQDYNEQFF. CDR3 in DNA: TGTGCCACCAGCTTAGACCCACAAGATTACAATGAGCAGTTCTTC.

This clonotype was seen many times. The rearrangement uses TRBV20-1 and TRBJ2-1, with 8 nucleotides matching TRBD2. V lost 6 bases and J lost 8; bases outside the gene matches: 6. The germline V gene has CDR1 DFQATT and CDR2 SNEGSKA (reference sequence). CDR3 length: 12 amino acids. The CDR3 nucleotides read TGCAGTGCCTTTCCGGGAGGGGATGAGCAGTTCTTC. The encoded protein is CSAFPGGDEQFF.

This clonotype was detected many times. In nucleotides, the CDR3 is TGTGCCACCAGTGGACCGGGACAGGGGAGCACAGATACGCAGTATTTT. Its protein product is CATSGPGQGSTDTQYF. The chain uses TRBV24-1 and TRBJ2-3; 10 bases align to TRBD1. The CDR3 length is 16 residues. CDR1 is KGHDR, CDR2 SFDVKD, per germline. V dropped 5 bases and J dropped 0; count of bases not matched to a gene: 4.

This clonotype was seen repeatedly, ten times or more. The genes are TRBV20-1 and TRBJ1-2; D is unresolved. V shed 0 bases and J shed 4 bases, with 12 bases lying between them. CDR3 length: 14 residues. Germline V gene lookup returns CDR1 DFQATT and CDR2 SNEGSKA (reference sequence). The CDR3 here is CSARDQERIYGYTF. Written as DNA, the CDR3 is TGCAGTGCTAGAGATCAGGAACGGATCTATGGCTACACCTTC.